This T cell receptor beta chain was found in a study of blood T cell repertoires in COVID-19. This CDR3 has 14 residues. Germline V gene data show CDR1 as MNHEY and CDR2 as SMNVEV (reference sequence). J was trimmed by 6 bases and V by 6 bases; bases with no gene match: 7. Under the authors' procedure: The assay estimated nucleated cells by amplifying reference gene primers. Data came from immunoSEQ multiplex PCR; TCRdb stores just in-frame clones and leaves some out. V and J calls and clone size are those listed in that table; D and trimming were worked out from the DNA. The sample has 200,000 to 300,000 clones; 75% to 90% are singletons.

The V call is TRBV27, the J call TRBJ1-5; 8 bases agree with TRBD1. The sequence derives from a woman in her thirties or forties with acute COVID-19. Sequences were obtained from PBMCs or T cells enriched from blood (not recorded which). The CDR3, as DNA: TGTGCCAGCAGCTACAGGACAGGGCGTCAGCCCCAGCATTTT. Translation: CASSYRTGRQPQHF.